This TCR beta chain was sequenced in a study of post-analysis software for immune sequencing data. About the study: Courses of disease covered relapsing-remitting, secondary progressive and progressive-relapsing multiple sclerosis.

V lost 5 bases and J lost 0; bases outside the gene matches: 10. The CDR3 runs to 18 residues. Germline CDR1 and CDR2: SEHNR and FQNEAQ (reference sequence). Concerning this clonotype: Its antigen remains unidentified.

Whole-study findings and limits: Co-batched samples clustered tightly together by F measure. Patients used about five TRBV segments, including TRBV5-6, TRBV5-1 and TRBV20-1, more often than controls. A significant reduction in normalized Chao1 diversity was observed in multiple sclerosis patients versus controls.

Unique molecular identifiers were carried by the TCR beta cDNA libraries. Once 1 to 10 million T cells were used, roughly 0.5 million cDNA molecules resulted. TCRdb reprocessed the PCR reads with MiXCR, giving one entry per CDR3 protein. The sample holds roughly 400,000 distinct CDR3 sequences, 35% to 45% seen once. This TCR was sampled from a girl aged 2 to 9 with multiple sclerosis. The chain carries TRBV7-9 and TRBJ2-6; 7 nucleotides line up with TRBD2. The sequencing input was blood. CDR3 protein: CASSPTSGKISGANVLTF. For the CDR3, the DNA is TGTGCCAGCAGCCCAACAAGCGGGAAAATCTCTGGGGCCAACGTCCTGACTTTC.